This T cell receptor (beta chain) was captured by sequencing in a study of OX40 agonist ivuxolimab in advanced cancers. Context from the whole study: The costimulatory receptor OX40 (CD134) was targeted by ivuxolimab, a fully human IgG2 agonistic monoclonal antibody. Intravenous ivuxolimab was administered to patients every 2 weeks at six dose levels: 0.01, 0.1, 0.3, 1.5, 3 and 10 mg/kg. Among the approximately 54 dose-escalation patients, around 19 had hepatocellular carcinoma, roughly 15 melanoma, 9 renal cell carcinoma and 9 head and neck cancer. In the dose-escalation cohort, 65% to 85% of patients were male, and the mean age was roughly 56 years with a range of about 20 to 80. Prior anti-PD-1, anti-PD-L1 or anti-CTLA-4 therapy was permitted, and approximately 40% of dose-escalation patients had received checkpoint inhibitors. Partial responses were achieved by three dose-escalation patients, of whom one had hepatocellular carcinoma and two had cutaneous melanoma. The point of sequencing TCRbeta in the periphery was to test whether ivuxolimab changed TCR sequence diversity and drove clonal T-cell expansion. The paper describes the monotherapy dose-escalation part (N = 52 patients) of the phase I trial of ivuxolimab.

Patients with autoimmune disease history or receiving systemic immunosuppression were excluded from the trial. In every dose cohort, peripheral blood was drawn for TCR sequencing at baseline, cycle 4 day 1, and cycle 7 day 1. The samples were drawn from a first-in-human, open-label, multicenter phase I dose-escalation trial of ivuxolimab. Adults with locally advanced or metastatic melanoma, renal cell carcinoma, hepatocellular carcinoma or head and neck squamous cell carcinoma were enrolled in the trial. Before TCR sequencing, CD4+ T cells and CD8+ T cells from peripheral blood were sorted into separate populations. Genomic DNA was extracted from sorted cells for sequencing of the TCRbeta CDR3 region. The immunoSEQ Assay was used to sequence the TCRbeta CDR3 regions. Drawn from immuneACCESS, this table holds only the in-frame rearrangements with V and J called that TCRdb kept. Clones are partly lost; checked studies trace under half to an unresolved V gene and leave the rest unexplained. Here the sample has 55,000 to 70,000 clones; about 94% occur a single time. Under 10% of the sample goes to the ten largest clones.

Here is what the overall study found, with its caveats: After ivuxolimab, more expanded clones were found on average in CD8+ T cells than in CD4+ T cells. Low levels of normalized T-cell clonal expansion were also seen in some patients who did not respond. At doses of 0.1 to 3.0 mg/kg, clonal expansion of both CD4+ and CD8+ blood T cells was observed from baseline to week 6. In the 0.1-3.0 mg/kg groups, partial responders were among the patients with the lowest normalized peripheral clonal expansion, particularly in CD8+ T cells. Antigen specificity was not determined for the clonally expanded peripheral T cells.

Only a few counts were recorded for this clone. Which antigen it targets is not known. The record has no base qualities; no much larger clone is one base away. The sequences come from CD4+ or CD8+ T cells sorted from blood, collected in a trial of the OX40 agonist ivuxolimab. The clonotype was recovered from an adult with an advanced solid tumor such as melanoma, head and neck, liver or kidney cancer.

The bases are TGTGCCAGCAGTTTAACCCCAGGGGCCACTGAAGCTTTCTTT. Protein translation: CASSLTPGATEAFF. The chain is encoded by TRBV27 joined to TRBJ1-1; the D segment could be TRBD1, given 6 matching bases. Per the germline V gene (reference sequence), MNHEY is the CDR1 and SMNVEV is the CDR2. The CDR3 goes from the cysteine to the phenylalanine over 14 residues. Only the CDR3 DNA stays, 42 bases, in frame from base 1. Between the V and J ends, shortened by 2 bases and 4 bases respectively, the junction contains 11 bases.